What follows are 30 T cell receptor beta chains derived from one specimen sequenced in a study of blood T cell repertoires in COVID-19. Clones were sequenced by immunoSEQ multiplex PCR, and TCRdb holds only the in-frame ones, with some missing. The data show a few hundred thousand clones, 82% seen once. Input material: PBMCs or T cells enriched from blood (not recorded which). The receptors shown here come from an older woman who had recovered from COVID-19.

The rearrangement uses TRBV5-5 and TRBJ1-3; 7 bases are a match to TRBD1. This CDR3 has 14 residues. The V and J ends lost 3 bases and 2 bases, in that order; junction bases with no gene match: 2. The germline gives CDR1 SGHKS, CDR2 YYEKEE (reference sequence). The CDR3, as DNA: TGTGCCAGCAGCTCTGACAGGGCTGGAAACACCATATATTTT. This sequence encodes CASSSDRAGNTIYF.

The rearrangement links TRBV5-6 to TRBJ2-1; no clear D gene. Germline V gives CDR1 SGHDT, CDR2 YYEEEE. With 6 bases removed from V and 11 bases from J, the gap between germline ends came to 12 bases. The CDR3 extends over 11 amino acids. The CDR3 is CASTFGSKQFF. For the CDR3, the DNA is TGTGCCAGCACGTTCGGGTCCAAGCAGTTCTTC.

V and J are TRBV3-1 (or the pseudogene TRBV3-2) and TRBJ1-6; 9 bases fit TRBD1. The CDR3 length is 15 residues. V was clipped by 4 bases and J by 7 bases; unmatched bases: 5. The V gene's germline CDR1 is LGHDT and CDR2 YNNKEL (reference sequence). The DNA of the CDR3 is TGTGCCAGCAGCCCTTGGGACAGGGTGAATTCACCCCTCCACTTT. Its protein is CASSPWDRVNSPLHF.

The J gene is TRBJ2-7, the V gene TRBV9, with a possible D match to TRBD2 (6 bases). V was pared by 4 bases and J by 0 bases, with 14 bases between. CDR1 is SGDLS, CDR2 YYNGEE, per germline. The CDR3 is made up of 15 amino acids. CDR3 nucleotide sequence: TGTGCCAGCAGCCCATATGGGCGGGGCTCCTACGAGCAGTACTTC. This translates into CASSPYGRGSYEQYF.

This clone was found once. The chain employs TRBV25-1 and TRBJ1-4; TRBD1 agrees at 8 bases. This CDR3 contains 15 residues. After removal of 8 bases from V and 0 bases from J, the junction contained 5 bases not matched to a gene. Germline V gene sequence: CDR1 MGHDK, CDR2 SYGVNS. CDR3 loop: CASGQGVTTNEKLFF. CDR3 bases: TGTGCCAGCGGACAGGGTGTGACAACTAATGAAAAACTGTTTTTT.

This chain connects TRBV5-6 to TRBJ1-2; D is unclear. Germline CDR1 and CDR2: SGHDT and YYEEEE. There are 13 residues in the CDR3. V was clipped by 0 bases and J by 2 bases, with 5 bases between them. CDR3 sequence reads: CASSLDTNYGYTF. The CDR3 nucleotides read TGTGCCAGCAGCTTGGACACCAACTATGGCTACACCTTC.

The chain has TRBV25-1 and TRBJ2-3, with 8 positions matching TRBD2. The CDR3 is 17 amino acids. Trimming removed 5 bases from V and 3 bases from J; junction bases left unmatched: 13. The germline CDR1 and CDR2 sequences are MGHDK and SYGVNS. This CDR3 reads CASSTAGGPPVTDTQYF. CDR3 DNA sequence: TGTGCCAGCAGTACCGCGGGGGGCCCCCCGGTAACAGATACGCAGTATTTT.

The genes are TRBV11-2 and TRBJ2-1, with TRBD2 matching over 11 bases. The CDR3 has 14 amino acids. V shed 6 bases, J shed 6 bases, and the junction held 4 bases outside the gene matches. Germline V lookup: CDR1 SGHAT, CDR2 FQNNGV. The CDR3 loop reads CASSLAGGFNEQFF. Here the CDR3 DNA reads TGTGCCAGCAGTCTAGCGGGGGGTTTCAATGAGCAGTTCTTC.

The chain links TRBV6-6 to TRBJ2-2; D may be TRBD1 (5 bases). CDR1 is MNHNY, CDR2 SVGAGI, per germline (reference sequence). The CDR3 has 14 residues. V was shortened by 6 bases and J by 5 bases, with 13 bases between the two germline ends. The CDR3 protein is CASRQAVKTGELFF. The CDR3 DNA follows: TGTGCCAGCAGACAGGCGGTAAAAACCGGGGAGCTGTTTTTT.

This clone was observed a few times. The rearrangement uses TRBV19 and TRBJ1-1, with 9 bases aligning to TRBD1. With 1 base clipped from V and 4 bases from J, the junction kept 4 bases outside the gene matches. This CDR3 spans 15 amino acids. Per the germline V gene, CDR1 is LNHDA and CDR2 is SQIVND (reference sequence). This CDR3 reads CASSIVGTGSTEAFF. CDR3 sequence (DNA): TGTGCCAGTAGTATAGTCGGGACAGGGAGCACTGAAGCTTTCTTT.

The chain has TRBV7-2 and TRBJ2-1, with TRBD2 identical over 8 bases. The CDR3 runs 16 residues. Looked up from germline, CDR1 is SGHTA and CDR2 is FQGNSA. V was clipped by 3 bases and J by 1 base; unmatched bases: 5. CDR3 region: CASSFPGRGSYNEQFF. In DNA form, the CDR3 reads TGTGCCAGCAGCTTTCCCGGGAGGGGGTCCTACAATGAGCAGTTCTTC.

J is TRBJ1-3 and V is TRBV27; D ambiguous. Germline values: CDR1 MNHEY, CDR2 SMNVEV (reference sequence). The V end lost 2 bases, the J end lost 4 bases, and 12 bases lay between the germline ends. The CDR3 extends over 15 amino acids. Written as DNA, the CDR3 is TGTGCCAGCAGTTTAAGATCACACCCCGGAAACACCATATATTTT. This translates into CASSLRSHPGNTIYF.

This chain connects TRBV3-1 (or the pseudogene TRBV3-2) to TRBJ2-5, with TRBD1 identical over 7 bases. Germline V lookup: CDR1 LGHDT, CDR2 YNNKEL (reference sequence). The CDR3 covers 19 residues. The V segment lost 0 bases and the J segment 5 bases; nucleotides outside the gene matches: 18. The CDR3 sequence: CASSQESPRGRIQSETQYF. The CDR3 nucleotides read TGTGCCAGCAGCCAAGAGTCCCCGAGGGGGCGAATTCAATCGGAGACCCAGTACTTC.

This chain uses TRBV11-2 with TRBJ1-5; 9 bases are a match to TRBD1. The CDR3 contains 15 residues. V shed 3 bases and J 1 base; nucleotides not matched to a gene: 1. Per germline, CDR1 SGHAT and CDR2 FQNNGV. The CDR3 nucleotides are TGTGCCAGCAGCTTTGGACAGGGGAGCAATCAGCCCCAGCATTTT. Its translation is CASSFGQGSNQPQHF.

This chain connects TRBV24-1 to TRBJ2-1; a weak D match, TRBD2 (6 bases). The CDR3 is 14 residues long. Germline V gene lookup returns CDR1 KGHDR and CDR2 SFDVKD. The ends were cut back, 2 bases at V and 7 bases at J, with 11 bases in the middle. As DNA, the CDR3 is TGTGCCACCAGTGATTGGAGGGCCGGGAATGAGCAGTTCTTC. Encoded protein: CATSDWRAGNEQFF.

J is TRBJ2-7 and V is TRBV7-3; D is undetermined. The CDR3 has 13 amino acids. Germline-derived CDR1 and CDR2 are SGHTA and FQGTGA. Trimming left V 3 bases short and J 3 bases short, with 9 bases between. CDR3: CASSLWQDYEQYF. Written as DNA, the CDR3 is TGTGCCAGCAGCTTGTGGCAGGACTACGAGCAGTACTTC.

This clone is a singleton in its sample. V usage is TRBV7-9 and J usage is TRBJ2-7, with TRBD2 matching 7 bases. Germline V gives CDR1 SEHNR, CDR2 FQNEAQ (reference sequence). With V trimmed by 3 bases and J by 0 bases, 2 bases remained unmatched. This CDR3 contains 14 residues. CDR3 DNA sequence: TGTGCCAGCAGCTTGGGGGGGAACTCCTACGAGCAGTACTTC. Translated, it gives CASSLGGNSYEQYF.

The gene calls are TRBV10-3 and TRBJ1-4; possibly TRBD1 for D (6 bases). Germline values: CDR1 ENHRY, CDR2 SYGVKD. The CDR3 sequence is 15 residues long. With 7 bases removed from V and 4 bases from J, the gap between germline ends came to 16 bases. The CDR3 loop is CAIIRSGVNNEKLFF. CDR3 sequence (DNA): TGTGCCATCATTCGTTCAGGGGTAAATAATGAAAAACTGTTTTTT.

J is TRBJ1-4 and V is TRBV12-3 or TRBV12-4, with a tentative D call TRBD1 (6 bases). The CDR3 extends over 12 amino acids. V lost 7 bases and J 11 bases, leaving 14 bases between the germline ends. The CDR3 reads CASTLAGGKLFF. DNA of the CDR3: TGTGCCAGCACTCTGGCGGGGGGCAAACTGTTTTTT.

The CDR3 spells CASSFGGGTYNEQFF. CDR3 bases: TGTGCCAGCAGCTTCGGTGGGGGGACTTACAATGAGCAGTTCTTC. This chain uses TRBV7-2 with TRBJ2-1; tentative D call: TRBD2 (6 bases). V lost 3 bases to trimming and J lost 4 bases, with 13 bases between them. The germline gives CDR1 SGHTA, CDR2 FQGNSA. The CDR3 runs 15 residues.

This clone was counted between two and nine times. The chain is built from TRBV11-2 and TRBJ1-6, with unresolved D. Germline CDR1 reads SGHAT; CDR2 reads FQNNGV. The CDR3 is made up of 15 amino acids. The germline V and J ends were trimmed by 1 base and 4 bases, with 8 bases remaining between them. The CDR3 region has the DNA TGTGCCAGCAGCTTAGTAAGACAATATAATTCACCCCTCCACTTT. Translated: CASSLVRQYNSPLHF.

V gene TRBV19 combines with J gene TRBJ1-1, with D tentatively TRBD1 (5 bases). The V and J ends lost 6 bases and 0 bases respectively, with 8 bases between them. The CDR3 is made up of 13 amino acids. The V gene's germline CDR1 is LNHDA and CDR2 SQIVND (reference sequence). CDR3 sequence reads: CASRTDLNTEAFF. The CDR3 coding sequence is TGTGCCAGTAGGACAGACTTGAACACTGAAGCTTTCTTT.

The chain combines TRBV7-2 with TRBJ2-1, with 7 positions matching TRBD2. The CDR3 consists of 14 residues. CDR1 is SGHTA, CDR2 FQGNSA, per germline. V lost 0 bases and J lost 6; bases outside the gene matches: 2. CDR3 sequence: CASSLAGGVNEQFF. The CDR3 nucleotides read TGTGCCAGCAGCTTAGCGGGGGGGGTCAATGAGCAGTTCTTC.

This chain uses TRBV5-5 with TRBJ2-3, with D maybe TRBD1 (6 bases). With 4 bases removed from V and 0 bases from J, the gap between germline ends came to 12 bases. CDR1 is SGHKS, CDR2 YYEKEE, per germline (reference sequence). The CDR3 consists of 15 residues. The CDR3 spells CASSPGQSSTDTQYF. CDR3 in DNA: TGTGCCAGCAGCCCTGGACAGTCTAGCACAGATACGCAGTATTTT.

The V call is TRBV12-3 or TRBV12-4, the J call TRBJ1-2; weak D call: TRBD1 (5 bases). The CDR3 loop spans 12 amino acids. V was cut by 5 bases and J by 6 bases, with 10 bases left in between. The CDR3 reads CASSVDSNGYTF. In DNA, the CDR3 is TGTGCCAGCAGTGTTGACAGCAATGGCTACACCTTC.

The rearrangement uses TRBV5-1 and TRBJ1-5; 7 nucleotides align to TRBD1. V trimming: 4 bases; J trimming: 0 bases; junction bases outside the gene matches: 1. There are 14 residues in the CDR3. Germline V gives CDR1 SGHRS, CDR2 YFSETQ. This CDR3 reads CASSAGGSNQPQHF. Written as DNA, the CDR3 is TGCGCCAGCAGCGCAGGGGGTAGCAATCAGCCCCAGCATTTT. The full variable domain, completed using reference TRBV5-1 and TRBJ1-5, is KAGVTQTPRYLIKTRGQQVTLSCSPISGHRSVSWYQQTPGQGLQFLFEYFSETQRNKGNFPGRFSGRQFSNSRSEMNVSTLELGDSALYLCASSAGGSNQPQHFGDGTRLSIL.

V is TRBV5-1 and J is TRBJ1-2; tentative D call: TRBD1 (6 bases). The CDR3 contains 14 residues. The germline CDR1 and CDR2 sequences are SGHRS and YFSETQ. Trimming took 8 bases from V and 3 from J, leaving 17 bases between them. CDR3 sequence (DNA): TGCGCCAGTTACCGGGACCACAGGGACTATGGCTACACCTTC. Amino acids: CASYRDHRDYGYTF. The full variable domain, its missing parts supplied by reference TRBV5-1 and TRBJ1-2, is KAGVTQTPRYLIKTRGQQVTLSCSPISGHRSVSWYQQTPGQGLQFLFEYFSETQRNKGNFPGRFSGRQFSNSRSEMNVSTLELGDSALYLCASYRDHRDYGYTFGSGTRLTVV.

In DNA form, the CDR3 reads TGTGCCAGTAGTATTCGCGGGGGGAGCAATGAGCAGTTCTTC. This encodes CASSIRGGSNEQFF. The chain links TRBV19 to TRBJ2-1; 8 bases agree with TRBD2. This CDR3 contains 14 residues. Germline V gives CDR1 LNHDA, CDR2 SQIVND (reference sequence). Germline trimming cut 3 bases from V and 6 bases from J; bases unmatched to any gene: 4.

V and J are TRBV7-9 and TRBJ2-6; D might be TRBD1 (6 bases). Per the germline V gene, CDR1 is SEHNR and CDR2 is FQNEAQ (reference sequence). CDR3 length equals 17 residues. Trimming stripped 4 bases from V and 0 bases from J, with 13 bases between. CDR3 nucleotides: TGTGCCAGCAGCTCCTGGACAGAGAACTCTGGGGCCAACGTCCTGACTTTC. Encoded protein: CASSSWTENSGANVLTF.

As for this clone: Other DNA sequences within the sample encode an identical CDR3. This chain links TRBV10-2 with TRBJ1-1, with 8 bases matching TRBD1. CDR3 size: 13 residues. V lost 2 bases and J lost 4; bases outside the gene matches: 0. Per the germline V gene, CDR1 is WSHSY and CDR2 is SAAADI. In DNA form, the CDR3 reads TGCGCCAGCAGTGAGACAGGGGGCACTGAAGCTTTCTTT. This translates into CASSETGGTEAFF.